Following are 27 T cell receptor beta chains from one sample sequenced in a study of control samples from healthy donors and cancer patients. Sequencing used immunoSEQ multiplex PCR; TCRdb keeps in-frame clones, though not all of them. The sample contains 200,000 or so clones, about 94% of which appear only once. Sample: blood. These receptors all come from a middle-aged man in good health.

This clone has a handful of counts. The rearrangement links TRBV5-8 to TRBJ1-6; 7 bases fit TRBD1. The CDR3 has 16 amino acids. After removal of 4 bases from V and 8 bases from J, the junction contained 12 bases not matched to a gene. Germline V CDR1 and CDR2: SGHTS, YDEGEE. The CDR3 sequence is CASSLRQGPYYSPLHF. CDR3 DNA: TGTGCCAGCAGCCTAAGACAGGGCCCGTACTATTCACCCCTCCACTTT.

V usage is TRBV6-5 and J usage is TRBJ1-3, with D hard to call. The V end lost 6 bases, the J end lost 0 bases, and 9 bases lay between the germline ends. This CDR3 is built from 14 residues. Germline V gene data show CDR1 as MNHEY and CDR2 as SVGAGI. DNA of the CDR3: TGTGCCAGCAGCTCCCGGGTCTCTGGAAACACCATATATTTT. This encodes CASSSRVSGNTIYF.

The V gene is TRBV7-9, the J gene TRBJ1-1; a possible D gene is TRBD1 (5 bases). CDR3 length: 13 amino acids. Germline loops: CDR1 SEHNR, CDR2 FQNEAQ (reference sequence). V shed 5 bases and J shed 6 bases, with 13 bases lying between them. CDR3 nucleotides: TGTGCCAGCAGCCCAGCGGGGGGGTCTGAAGCTTTCTTT. Its protein product is CASSPAGGSEAFF. Filled out from reference TRBV7-9 and TRBJ1-1, the complete variable domain reads DTGVSQNPRHKITKRGQNVTFRCDPISEHNRLYWYRQTLGQGPEFLTYFQNEAQLEKSRLLSDRFSAERPKGSFSTLEIQRTEQGDSAMYLCASSPAGGSEAFFGQGTRLTVV.

V is TRBV2 and J is TRBJ1-2; 8 nucleotides match TRBD1. The CDR3 is 13 amino acids. V lost 7 bases and J lost 4; bases outside the gene matches: 5. CDR1 is SNHLY, CDR2 FYNNEI, per germline. CDR3 sequence (DNA): TGTGCCAGCACCTCACAGGGGGGCTATGGCTACACCTTC. It yields the protein CASTSQGGYGYTF.

CDR3: CASREAGELFF. In DNA form, the CDR3 reads TGTGCCAGCAGGGAGGCCGGGGAGCTGTTTTTT. This sequence joins TRBV5-4 and TRBJ2-2, with D tentatively TRBD2 (5 bases). The V end lost 5 bases, the J end lost 6 bases, and 5 bases lay between the germline ends. Germline-derived CDR1 and CDR2 are SGHNT and YYREEE (reference sequence). The CDR3 extends over 11 amino acids.

This clone was recorded once. V usage is TRBV11-3 and J usage is TRBJ2-5, with TRBD1 identical over 7 bases. The CDR3 is made up of 16 amino acids. CDR1 is SGHNT, CDR2 YENEEA, per germline. V gave up 5 bases and J gave up 5 bases; unmatched junction bases: 14. The CDR3 nucleotides are TGTGCCAGCAGCCACCCCCCAGGGGGAGCTTCGGAGACCCAGTACTTC. It translates to CASSHPPGGASETQYF.

The V call is TRBV5-1, the J call TRBJ2-1; a weak D match, TRBD1 (5 bases). The V end lost 3 bases, the J end lost 4 bases, and 14 bases lay between the germline ends. Germline V lookup: CDR1 SGHRS, CDR2 YFSETQ. The CDR3 covers 15 residues. The CDR3 spells CASSSRQTNYNEQFF. The CDR3 DNA is TGCGCCAGCAGCTCCCGACAGACCAATTACAATGAGCAGTTCTTC.

The rearrangement joins TRBV5-1 to TRBJ1-1; D is unresolved. From germline, CDR1 is SGHRS and CDR2 YFSETQ. Trimming pared 3 bases from V and 1 base from J, leaving 4 bases between. CDR3 length: 12 amino acids. This chain's CDR3 is CASSSSNTEAFF. CDR3 coding DNA: TGCGCCAGCAGCTCCTCGAACACTGAAGCTTTCTTT. Together with reference TRBV5-1 and TRBJ1-1, the CDR3 gives the full variable domain: KAGVTQTPRYLIKTRGQQVTLSCSPISGHRSVSWYQQTPGQGLQFLFEYFSETQRNKGNFPGRFSGRQFSNSRSEMNVSTLELGDSALYLCASSSSNTEAFFGQGTRLTVV.

This clone is a singleton in its sample. The chain is built from TRBV29-1 and TRBJ2-2; TRBD2 matches at 7 bases. The germline CDR1 and CDR2 sequences are SQVTM and ANQGSEA. V lost 4 bases to trimming and J lost 5 bases; unmatched junction nucleotides: 4. The CDR3 is made up of 13 amino acids. For the CDR3, the DNA is TGCAGCGTTGGAAGGGGAGGGACCGGGGAGCTGTTTTTT. This sequence encodes CSVGRGGTGELFF.

This chain connects TRBV4-1 to TRBJ2-3; 8 bases agree with TRBD2. The CDR3 is 16 amino acids. The V and J ends lost 0 bases and 0 bases, in that order; junction bases with no gene match: 2. CDR1 is MGHRA, CDR2 YSYEKL, per germline. CDR3 sequence: CASSQDAGGSTDTQYF. DNA for the CDR3: TGCGCCAGCAGCCAAGATGCGGGGGGAAGCACAGATACGCAGTATTTT.

This rearrangement joins TRBV5-4 to TRBJ1-1; the D gene is possibly TRBD1 (5 bases). The CDR3 spans 16 residues. The germline CDR1 and CDR2 sequences are SGHNT and YYREEE (reference sequence). Trimming left V 2 bases short and J 3 bases short, with 17 bases between. The CDR3 loop is CASSLPLGGTHTEAFF. As DNA, the CDR3 is TGTGCCAGCAGCTTACCCCTGGGAGGGACCCACACTGAAGCTTTCTTT.

The CDR3 loop is CASRSGTGGQPQHF. CDR3 coding DNA: TGTGCCAGCCGGTCCGGGACAGGGGGTCAGCCCCAGCATTTT. The chain uses TRBV28 and TRBJ1-5; TRBD1 matches 11 bases. The CDR3 is 14 amino acids. Germline assignment: CDR1 MDHEN and CDR2 SYDVKM. V lost 8 bases to trimming and J lost 6 bases; unmatched junction nucleotides: 6.

The chain has TRBV27 and TRBJ1-4, with a weak D call TRBD1 (5 bases). Deletions cut 7 bases from V and 4 bases from J, with 13 bases between. The CDR3 spans 14 residues. From germline, CDR1 is MNHEY and CDR2 SMNVEV (reference sequence). The DNA of the CDR3 is TGTGCCAGCACCGGCCTTGGGGGTAATGAAAAACTGTTTTTT. It encodes CASTGLGGNEKLFF.

This clone occurred once. The rearrangement links TRBV5-1 to TRBJ1-5, with 7 bases fitting TRBD1. The length of the CDR3 is 15 residues. Germline trimming cut 3 bases from V and 6 bases from J; bases unmatched to any gene: 9. Germline CDR1 SGHRS, CDR2 YFSETQ. CDR3 loop: CASSWAGRGGQPQHF. CDR3 nucleotides: TGCGCCAGCAGCTGGGCCGGCAGGGGGGGTCAGCCCCAGCATTTT.

The rearrangement links TRBV11-2 to TRBJ2-2; 8 nucleotides match TRBD1. The CDR3 sequence is 15 residues long. Germline V gene lookup returns CDR1 SGHAT and CDR2 FQNNGV. Losses at the gene ends were 5 bases for V and 3 bases for J; bases not matched to a gene: 5. The CDR3 DNA reads TGTGCCAGCAGCCGTCCAGGGGGCGACACCGGGGAGCTGTTTTTT. As protein: CASSRPGGDTGELFF.

This chain uses TRBV7-8 with TRBJ1-2; 7 nucleotides line up with TRBD1. The CDR3 consists of 13 residues. Germline-derived CDR1 and CDR2 are SGHVS and FQNEAQ. Trimming cost V 5 bases and J 6 bases; bases outside gene matches: 6. The CDR3 loop is CASSEDRVDGYTF. The CDR3 DNA reads as TGTGCCAGCAGCGAAGACAGGGTCGATGGCTACACCTTC. Based on the CDR3 plus reference TRBV7-8 and TRBJ1-2, the full variable domain is GAGVSQSPRYKVAKRGQDVALRCDPISGHVSLFWYQQALGQGPEFLTYFQNEAQLDKSGLPSDRFFAERPEGSVSTLKIQRTQQEDSAVYLCASSEDRVDGYTFGSGTRLTVV.

This clone was found once. The chain has TRBV5-1 and TRBJ1-4; 8 bases line up with TRBD1. The CDR3 loop spans 15 amino acids. After removal of 0 bases from V and 8 bases from J, the junction contained 6 bases not matched to a gene. Germline lookup yields CDR1 SGHRS and CDR2 YFSETQ. CDR3 nucleotide sequence: TGCGCCAGCAGCTTGGGCTGGGCAGGGGGCGAAAAACTGTTTTTT. Translating it yields CASSLGWAGGEKLFF.

The chain recombines TRBV19 with TRBJ2-3; D unresolved. CDR1 and CDR2 (germline): LNHDA, SQIVND (reference sequence). The CDR3 loop spans 16 amino acids. Trimming shortened V by 2 bases and J by 2 bases, and 14 bases separated the two germline ends. The CDR3 sequence is CASSINSQLLTDTQYF. The CDR3 DNA follows: TGTGCCAGTAGTATAAACTCCCAGCTTCTCACAGATACGCAGTATTTT.

The genes are TRBV6-1 and TRBJ1-2; D call uncertain. Germline V CDR1 and CDR2: MNHNS, SASEGT. This CDR3 spans 11 amino acids. Between the trimmed V and J ends, which lost 2 bases and 4 bases, there was a span of 2 bases. CDR3 DNA sequence: TGTGCCAGCAGTGAACTCTATGGCTACACCTTC. Translated: CASSELYGYTF.

J is TRBJ2-7 and V is TRBV18; D gene ambiguous. CDR1 and CDR2 from the germline V gene are KGHSH and LQKENI. CDR3 length: 15 amino acids. Trimming pared 2 bases from V and 4 bases from J, leaving 15 bases between. CDR3 sequence reads: CASSPYSSVVYEQYV. CDR3 coding DNA: TGTGCCAGCTCACCATACAGCTCGGTTGTTTACGAGCAGTACGTC.

The chain joins TRBV5-8 to TRBJ2-7; D tentatively reads TRBD1 or TRBD2 (6 bases each). CDR3 length equals 14 residues. From germline, CDR1 is SGHTS and CDR2 YDEGEE. V was shortened by 4 bases and J by 6 bases, with 17 bases between the two germline ends. The DNA for the CDR3 is TGTGCCAGCAGCCGAGGGGGGATGGCGGGCGAGCAGTACTTC. Translation gives CASSRGGMAGEQYF.

The CDR3 DNA sequence: TGTGCCAGCAGTTACAGTGGGGGCGGCTACACCTTC. Translated, it gives CASSYSGGGYTF. This rearrangement joins TRBV6-5 to TRBJ1-2, with D perhaps TRBD1 (6 bases). This CDR3 contains 12 residues. Per germline, CDR1 MNHEY and CDR2 SVGAGI. Trimming removed 2 bases at V and 8 bases at J, with 9 bases between.

The sample holds one count of this clone. The chain joins TRBV30 to TRBJ1-2, with no clear D. There are 15 residues in the CDR3. Per germline, CDR1 GTSNPN and CDR2 SVGIG (reference sequence). Trimming cost V 0 bases and J 6 bases, with 17 bases left between them. The CDR3 loop reads CAWSVDLAGIDGYTF. CDR3 bases: TGTGCCTGGAGTGTAGACCTGGCAGGTATCGATGGCTACACCTTC.

The V call is TRBV6-4, the J call TRBJ2-1; 9 positions match TRBD2. The germline CDR1 and CDR2 sequences are MRHNA and SNTAGT. Trimming took 4 bases from V and 6 from J; bases not matched to a gene: 4. The CDR3 is 14 residues long. This chain's CDR3 is CASSAGTSLNEQFF. The CDR3 bases are TGTGCCAGCAGTGCAGGGACTAGCCTCAATGAGCAGTTCTTC.

This sequence joins TRBV28 and TRBJ1-5; D might be TRBD1 (6 bases). This CDR3 spans 14 amino acids. CDR1 and CDR2 from the germline V gene are MDHEN and SYDVKM. Trimming removed 4 bases from V and 7 bases from J, with 14 bases in between. CDR3 in DNA: TGTGCCAGCAGTTCAGGGAGAGGGGGGCAGCCCCAGCATTTT. Protein sequence: CASSSGRGGQPQHF.

Only one count was recorded for this clone. The chain has TRBV7-2 and TRBJ2-7; a weak D match, TRBD2 (5 bases). This CDR3 contains 15 residues. The germline V gene encodes CDR1 SGHTA and CDR2 FQGNSA. V lost 4 bases, J lost 2 bases, and 15 bases lay in between. CDR3 amino acids: CASSSGSPLPYEQYF. The CDR3 DNA reads TGTGCCAGCAGCTCGGGGAGCCCCTTACCCTACGAGCAGTACTTC.

This chain joins TRBV9 and TRBJ1-1, with 7 nucleotides matching TRBD1. Germline loops: CDR1 SGDLS, CDR2 YYNGEE. The junction had 15 bases not matched to a gene; V was cut back by 0 bases and J by 10 bases. The CDR3 totals 16 residues. The CDR3 sequence: CASSVEAGGHLSRAFF. CDR3 DNA sequence: TGTGCCAGCAGCGTAGAGGCAGGGGGGCACCTGAGTAGAGCTTTCTTT.